This record concerns one TCR beta chain sequence. This CDR3 region has 14 residues. V trimming: 5 bases; J trimming: 5 bases; junction bases outside the gene matches: 5. Germline lookup yields CDR1 SGHTA and CDR2 FQGTGA. The data belong to a study of Ad26.COV2.S vaccination and SARS-CoV-2 variants. Looking at the study overall: Recipients of Ad26.COV2.S got it intramuscularly, once or twice 56 days apart.

Repertoires were generated with immunoSEQ multiplex PCR, while TCRdb's copy carries only in-frame clones and drops some. The sample records hundreds of thousands of clones, around 86% being singletons. Treatment noted: some 20 received Ad26.COV2.S at low or high dose, single or two shots; 5 received placebo; per-sample allocation not given. Sampling was done on day 63 after the first vaccine or placebo injection. An adult donor aged 18-55 years was enrolled in Boston. Vaccine was an Ad26 vector expressing Wuhan-strain SARS-CoV-2 spike. The material sequenced was peripheral blood, taken in a trial of Ad26.COV2.S vaccine versus placebo. V usage is TRBV7-3 and J usage is TRBJ1-1; TRBD1 aligns across 10 bases. This clonotype was obtained from a person aged 18-60 years who received the Ad26.COV2.S COVID-19 vaccine or a placebo. CDR3 in DNA: TGTGCCAGCAGCACACAGGGACAGGGGACTGAAGCTTTCTTT. Its translation is CASSTQGQGTEAFF.